Below, one T cell receptor (beta chain) is given with its context. These data are taken from a study of blood T cell repertoires in COVID-19. V shed 0 bases and J shed 6 bases, with 14 bases lying between them. The V gene's germline CDR1 is SNHLY and CDR2 FYNNEI. This CDR3 region has 15 residues. Sequencing used immunoSEQ multiplex PCR; TCRdb keeps in-frame clones, though not all of them. The sample lists some 100,000 clones; more than 75% were seen once. Sequencing was done on a sample of peripheral blood. The chain combines TRBV2 with TRBJ1-2; possible D gene TRBD1, 5 bases. The source is a human donor in a cohort sampled during active COVID-19. CDR3 nucleotides: TGTGCCAGCAGTGAAGCGATAGGGGCAATGAATGGCTACACCTTC. Encoded protein: CASSEAIGAMNGYTF.